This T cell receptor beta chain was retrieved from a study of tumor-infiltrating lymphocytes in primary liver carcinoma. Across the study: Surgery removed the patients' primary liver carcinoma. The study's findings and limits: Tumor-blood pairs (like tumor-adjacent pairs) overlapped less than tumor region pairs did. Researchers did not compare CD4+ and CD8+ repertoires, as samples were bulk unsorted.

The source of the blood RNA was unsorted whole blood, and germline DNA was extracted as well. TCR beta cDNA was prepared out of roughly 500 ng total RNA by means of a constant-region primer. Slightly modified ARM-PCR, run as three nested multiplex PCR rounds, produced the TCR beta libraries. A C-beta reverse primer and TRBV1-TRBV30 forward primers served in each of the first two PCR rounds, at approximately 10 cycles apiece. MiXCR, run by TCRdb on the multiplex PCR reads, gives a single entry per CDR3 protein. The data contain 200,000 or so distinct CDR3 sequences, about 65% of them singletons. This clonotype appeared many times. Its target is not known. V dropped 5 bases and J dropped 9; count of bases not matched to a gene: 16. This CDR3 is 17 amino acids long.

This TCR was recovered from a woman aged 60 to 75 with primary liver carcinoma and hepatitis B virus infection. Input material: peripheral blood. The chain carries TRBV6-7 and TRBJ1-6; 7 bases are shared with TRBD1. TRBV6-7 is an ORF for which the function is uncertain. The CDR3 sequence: CASSHRYWTGDRSPLHF. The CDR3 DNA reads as TGTGCCAGCAGTCACCGTTACTGGACAGGCGACCGTTCACCCCTCCACTTT.